The T cell receptor beta chain under discussion was sequenced for a study of blood T cell repertoires in COVID-19. Overall study context: The origin of the acute and convalescent COVID-19 samples was the United States, Italy and Spain. T cells, B-cell-depleted T cells, or PBMCs provided the cDNA or gDNA that served as material.

Profiling relied on immunoSEQ multiplex PCR, and the TCRdb table lists in-frame clones only, not all of them. This sample has a few hundred thousand clones, with about 86% found just once. This TCR was recovered from a woman aged 50 to 65 with acute or convalescent COVID-19. Input material: peripheral blood.

CDR3: CSVRDRGSNQPQHF. The CDR3 DNA sequence: TGCAGCGTCCGGGACAGGGGCAGCAATCAGCCCCAGCATTTT. The chain has TRBV29-1 and TRBJ1-5, with 10 bases lining up with TRBD1. The CDR3 consists of 14 residues. Germline V gene lookup returns CDR1 SQVTM and CDR2 ANQGSEA. J lost 1 base, V lost 6 bases, and 3 bases had no gene match.